The 10 T cell receptor beta chains below were found in one sample sequenced in a study of T cell responses to AZD1222 COVID-19 vaccine. Assay: immunoSEQ multiplex PCR; the TCRdb copy retains only in-frame clones and omits some. The sample has roughly 96,000 clones, 70% to 90% seen once. This material consisted of peripheral blood, taken on day 0 of AZD1222 vaccination. These TCRs come from an adult in good health.

About this clone: Germline is not matched at one junction end, which may reflect a read error. This sequence joins TRBV12-3 or TRBV12-4 and TRBJ1-1; D is undetermined. The CDR3 totals 8 residues. CDR3 protein: CASSGVVF. DNA for the CDR3: TGTGCCAGCAGTGGGGTTGTCTTT.

The CDR3 sequence is CASSIKWGTEQYF. The CDR3, as DNA: TGTGCCAGTAGTATTAAGTGGGGAACGGAGCAGTACTTC. J is TRBJ2-7 and V is TRBV19; D is undetermined. CDR3 length: 13 amino acids. V was clipped by 3 bases and J by 7 bases, with 13 bases between them. Germline V lookup: CDR1 LNHDA, CDR2 SQIVND (reference sequence).

The J gene is TRBJ1-3, the V gene TRBV15; D unresolved. The CDR3 totals 14 residues. Looked up from germline, CDR1 is LNHNV and CDR2 is YYDKDF (reference sequence). Deletions cut 1 base from V and 6 bases from J, with 10 bases between. The CDR3 DNA is TGTGCCACCAGCAGAGGGGGATCAGAAAACACCATATATTTT. Translation gives CATSRGGSENTIYF.

This clone was seen once. The chain couples TRBV10-3 to TRBJ2-2, with D possibly TRBD2 on 6 matching bases. There are 18 residues in the CDR3. V was cut by 1 base and J by 0 bases, with 15 bases left in between. The germline V gene has CDR1 ENHRY and CDR2 SYGVKD. In DNA form, the CDR3 reads TGTGCCATCAGTGAGTTGCAACCGGGAGCAGCGAACACCGGGGAGCTGTTTTTT. It translates to CAISELQPGAANTGELFF.

This chain links TRBV6-5 with TRBJ1-6, with a possible D match to TRBD1 (5 bases). V was pared by 2 bases and J by 8 bases, with 10 bases between. CDR3 length equals 14 residues. Germline CDR1 reads MNHEY; CDR2 reads SVGAGI. The CDR3 DNA follows: TGTGCCAGCAGTTACAGGGACGGAGATTCACCCCTCCACTTT. Translation gives CASSYRDGDSPLHF.

V gene TRBV30 combines with J gene TRBJ1-2; D possibly corresponds to TRBD1 (5 bases). In germline, CDR1 is GTSNPN, CDR2 SVGIG (reference sequence). This CDR3 has 13 amino acids. V was cut by 1 base and J by 7 bases, with 13 bases left in between. The CDR3 protein is CAWSESKRGGYTF. The CDR3 DNA is TGTGCCTGGAGTGAGTCGAAAAGGGGTGGCTACACCTTC.

V is TRBV5-1 and J is TRBJ1-4; no definite D call. V shed 5 bases and J shed 5 bases, with 7 bases lying between them. The CDR3 contains 12 residues. The germline gives CDR1 SGHRS, CDR2 YFSETQ. The CDR3: CASRSENEKLFF. The CDR3 bases are TGCGCCAGCAGGTCCGAAAATGAAAAACTGTTTTTT.

This chain links TRBV29-1 with TRBJ1-1; no clear D. Germline V gene lookup returns CDR1 SQVTM and CDR2 ANQGSEA. Trimming took 4 bases from V and 1 from J, leaving 10 bases between them. The CDR3 extends over 13 amino acids. The CDR3 DNA reads TGCAGCGTTGCGCAGGTCCAGAACACTGAAGCTTTCTTT. Translation: CSVAQVQNTEAFF.

J is TRBJ2-7 and V is TRBV5-1; 7 bases are a match to TRBD1. Germline V CDR1 and CDR2: SGHRS, YFSETQ. The V gene end was trimmed by 2 bases and the J gene end by 3 bases; junction bases not matched to a gene: 5. This CDR3 spans 14 amino acids. The CDR3 loop reads CASSLTGANYEQYF. The CDR3 nucleotides read TGCGCCAGCAGCTTAACAGGGGCCAACTACGAGCAGTACTTC.

This sequence joins TRBV6-1 and TRBJ1-5; D call uncertain. Germline CDR1 is MNHNS and CDR2 is SASEGT. The CDR3 is 15 residues long. Deletions cut 0 bases from V and 6 bases from J, with 12 bases between. CDR3 DNA sequence: TGTGCCAGCAGTGAAGCGCCCGGGCCCACTCAGCCCCAGCATTTT. Amino acids: CASSEAPGPTQPQHF.